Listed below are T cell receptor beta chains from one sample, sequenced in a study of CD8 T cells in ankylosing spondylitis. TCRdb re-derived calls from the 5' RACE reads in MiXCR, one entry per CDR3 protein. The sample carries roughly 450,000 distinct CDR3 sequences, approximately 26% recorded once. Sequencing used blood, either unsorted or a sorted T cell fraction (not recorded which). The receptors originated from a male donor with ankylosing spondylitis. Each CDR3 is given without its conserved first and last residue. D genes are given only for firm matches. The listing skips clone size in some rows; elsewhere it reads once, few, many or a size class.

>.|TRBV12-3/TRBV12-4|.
ASSLASSGAQETQY
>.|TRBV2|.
ASSVKRSSYNEQF
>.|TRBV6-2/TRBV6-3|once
ASSDPGWGSTDTQY
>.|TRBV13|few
ASSLGAESNYGYT
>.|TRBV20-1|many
SPRSGARTEAF
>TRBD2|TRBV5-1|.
ASSLEASGSTGANVLT
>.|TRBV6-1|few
ASRSGYDFYNEQF
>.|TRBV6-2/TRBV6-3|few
ASSYEGQSPQH
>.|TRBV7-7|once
ASSRGRGGYEQY
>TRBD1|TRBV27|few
ASSRQGFDTQY
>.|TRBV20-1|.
SAGSTSKQSTDTQY
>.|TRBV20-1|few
SARARGAGSYEQF
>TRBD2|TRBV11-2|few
ASSRSPGTSGSSYEQY
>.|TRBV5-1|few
ASSLGPVGDQPQH
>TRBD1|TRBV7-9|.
ASSWGRDSPEAF
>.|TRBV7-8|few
ASSLGAGPKEQF
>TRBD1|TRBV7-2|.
ASSQRRTGIRETQY
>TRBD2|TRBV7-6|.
ASSSRLASSTDTQY
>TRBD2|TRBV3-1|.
ASSQGGSGRRAQETQY
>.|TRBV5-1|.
ASSLGEHGETQY
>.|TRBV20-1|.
SARERSGPAMEQY
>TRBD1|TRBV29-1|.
SVRGTEHYGYT
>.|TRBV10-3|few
AISRGLNYGYT
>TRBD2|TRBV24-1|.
ATSDPQSTSGSSYNEQF
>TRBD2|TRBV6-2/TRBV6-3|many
ASSLRPGTSNTDTQY
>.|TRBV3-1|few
ASSLVPNEQF
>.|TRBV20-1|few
SARDPRGPTEAF
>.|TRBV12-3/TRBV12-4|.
ASSFSGGYYGYT
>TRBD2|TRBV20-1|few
SASRLQVLAGYNEQF
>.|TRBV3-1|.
ASSQAPDTQY
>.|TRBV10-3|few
AIGTGTKTEAF
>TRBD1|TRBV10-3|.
AISDRGTGKFETQY
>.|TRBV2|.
ASSSGVMGEKLF
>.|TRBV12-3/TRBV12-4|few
ASSLGVWLDIQY
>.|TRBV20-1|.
SASRQELANTGELF
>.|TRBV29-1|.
SVEGGPNSTDTQY
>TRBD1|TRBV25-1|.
ASSGGQGIFEQY
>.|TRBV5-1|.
ASSSREWGEQY
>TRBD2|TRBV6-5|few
ASSYSGGSLSYEQY
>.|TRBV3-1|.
ASSHLSLGGYYNEQF
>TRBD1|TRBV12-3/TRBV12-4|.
ASRIQGSYTEAF
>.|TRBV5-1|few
ASALEVPSTDTQY
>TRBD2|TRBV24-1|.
ATSDGLAGDEQF
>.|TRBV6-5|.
ASSYPGRQNEQF
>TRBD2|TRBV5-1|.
ASSIGGLASTDEQY
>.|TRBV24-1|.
AISTGRYGYT
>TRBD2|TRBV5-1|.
ASSVRPGLGQETQY
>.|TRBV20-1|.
SVSGRGQETQY
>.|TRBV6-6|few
ASTLSGYDTQY
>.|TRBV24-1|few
ATSDLLRTYGYT
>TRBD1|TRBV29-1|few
SVGRGSLGTEAF
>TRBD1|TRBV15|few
ATSRDAQGGSEAF
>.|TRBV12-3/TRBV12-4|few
ASSLSGSSYGYT